Listed below are T cell receptor beta chains from one sample, sequenced in a study of cytomegalovirus exposure and HLA in healthy donors. Data came from immunoSEQ multiplex PCR; TCRdb stores just in-frame clones and leaves some out. In the table there are around 92,000 clones, over 60% of which are singletons. Sequencing used PBMCs. Source of these receptors: a human donor in good health. The CDR3 runs from the conserved cysteine through the conserved F or W. D genes are given only for firm matches. Some rows have no size entry. The others give once, few or many, or a class for an expanded clone.

v_call,j_call,clone_size,d_call,cdr3_aa,cdr3_nt
TRBV5-8,TRBJ1-5,few,TRBD1,CASSTRTGGAGQPQHF,TGTGCCAGCAGCACTAGGACAGGGGGCGCCGGTCAGCCCCAGCATTTT
TRBV2,TRBJ2-5,once,NA,CASSDSIVETQYF,TGTGCCAGCAGTGATAGCATTGTGGAGACCCAGTACTTC
TRBV7-2,TRBJ1-5,NA,NA,CASSPRSGGWQPQHF,TGTGCCAGCAGCCCTCGGTCGGGGGGCTGGCAGCCCCAGCATTTT
TRBV29-1,TRBJ2-5,NA,NA,CSVEEILETQYF,TGCAGCGTTGAAGAAATTCTGGAGACCCAGTACTTC
TRBV30,TRBJ1-1,NA,TRBD1,CAWSGGTGGIFKPEAFF,TGTGCCTGGAGTGGAGGGACAGGGGGCATTTTCAAGCCTGAAGCTTTCTTT
TRBV27,TRBJ2-2,NA,NA,CASSFGIARTANTGELFF,TGTGCCAGCAGTTTCGGGATTGCTAGGACAGCGAACACCGGGGAGCTGTTTTTT
TRBV27,TRBJ2-1,NA,NA,CASSSQGYNEQFF,TGTGCCAGCAGTTCTCAGGGATACAATGAGCAGTTCTTC
TRBV7-6,TRBJ2-1,NA,TRBD2,CASSPNAGTSLGWEQFF,TGTGCCAGCAGCCCTAATGCGGGGACTAGCCTGGGATGGGAGCAGTTCTTC
TRBV7-9,TRBJ2-1,few,TRBD2,CASSSPIAGALSYNEQFF,TGTGCCAGCAGTTCGCCCATAGCGGGGGCTTTATCCTACAATGAGCAGTTCTTC
TRBV20-1,TRBJ1-1,NA,NA,CSGLPREAFF,TGCAGTGGGTTGCCCCGGGAAGCTTTCTTT
TRBV29-1,TRBJ2-3,NA,TRBD2,CSVTSGSNGDTQYF,TGCAGCGTTACTAGCGGGAGCAATGGGGATACGCAGTATTTT
TRBV28,TRBJ1-2,NA,TRBD1,CAADRRTGSGYTF,TGTGCCGCGGACCGGAGGACAGGTAGCGGCTACACCTTC
TRBV15,TRBJ2-1,NA,NA,CATSRDPTVQQFF,TGTGCCACCAGCAGAGATCCGACAGTTCAGCAGTTCTTC
TRBV9,TRBJ1-2,NA,NA,CASSVDPRGEGYTF,TGTGCCAGCAGCGTAGATCCAAGGGGTGAAGGCTACACCTTC
TRBV7-9,TRBJ2-5,NA,TRBD1,CASSHTSTGGQTQYF,TGTGCCAGCAGCCATACCAGTACAGGGGGTCAGACCCAGTACTTC
TRBV21-1,TRBJ1-4,few,NA,CASSNPPGCHNEKLFF,TGTGCCAGCAGCAATCCTCCGGGATGTCATAATGAAAAACTGTTTTTT
TRBV30,TRBJ1-2,few,NA,CAWSSRGSTYGYTF,TGTGCCTGGAGTTCGCGGGGCTCTACGTATGGCTACACCTTC
TRBV19,TRBJ2-1,NA,NA,CASSIVQLSWYNEQFF,TGTGCCAGTAGTATAGTGCAGCTTAGCTGGTACAATGAGCAGTTCTTC
TRBV5-1,TRBJ2-7,NA,TRBD2,CASSLATSGRLREQYF,TGCGCCAGCAGCTTGGCGACTAGCGGGAGACTAAGGGAGCAGTACTTC
TRBV2,TRBJ2-3,NA,TRBD2,CASSEVAGDTDTQYF,TGTGCCAGCAGTGAAGTAGCGGGGGACACAGATACGCAGTATTTT
TRBV5-4,TRBJ2-5,NA,NA,CASSPRTLETQYF,TGTGCCAGCAGCCCCCGGACTCTAGAGACCCAGTACTTC
TRBV25-1,TRBJ1-1,few,TRBD1,CASTASTGVVRDTEAFF,TGTGCCAGCACCGCATCAACAGGGGTCGTTAGGGACACTGAAGCTTTCTTT